Listed below are T cell receptor beta chains from one sample, sequenced in a study of PD-L1 blockade in urothelial cancer. Generated by immunoSEQ multiplex PCR, the TCRdb table keeps only in-frame clones and is missing some. The data show 25,000 to 30,000 clones, about four fifths seen once. Sequenced here: PBMCs, sampled around atezolizumab (anti-PD-L1) treatment. Receptor source: a man in his sixties or seventies with urothelial cancer. CDR3s include the opening cysteine and the closing phenylalanine or tryptophan. A D gene is named only where the DNA matches it firmly. Clone size is stated in some rows and not others, as once, few, many or a class when expanded.

v_call: TRBV9; j_call: TRBJ2-4; d_call: TRBD2; cdr3_length: 17; clone_size: NA; cdr3_nt: TGTGCCAGCAGCTCACCCCGGGGGGGTGTTGGCAAAAACATTCAGTACTTC; cdr3_aa: CASSSPRGGVGKNIQYF
v_call: TRBV6-4; j_call: TRBJ2-1; d_call: TRBD2; cdr3_length: 13; clone_size: NA; cdr3_nt: TGTGCCAGCAGTCGACTAGCTGACAATGAGCAGTTCTTC; cdr3_aa: CASSRLADNEQFF
v_call: TRBV5-1; j_call: TRBJ2-3; d_call: TRBD2; cdr3_length: 17; clone_size: NA; cdr3_nt: TGCGCCAGCAGCGCCCGACTAGCGCGGGTGAGCACAGATACGCAGTATTTT; cdr3_aa: CASSARLARVSTDTQYF
v_call: TRBV7-2; j_call: TRBJ2-4; d_call: TRBD1; cdr3_length: 14; clone_size: NA; cdr3_nt: TGTGCCAGCAGCTTAGCGGGACAGAAAAACATTCAGTACTTC; cdr3_aa: CASSLAGQKNIQYF
v_call: TRBV18; j_call: TRBJ2-7; d_call: NA; cdr3_length: 15; clone_size: NA; cdr3_nt: TGTGCCAGCTCACCAGGACAGATACCTATCCACGAGCAGTACTTC; cdr3_aa: CASSPGQIPIHEQYF
v_call: TRBV29-1; j_call: TRBJ1-2; d_call: TRBD1; cdr3_length: 14; clone_size: NA; cdr3_nt: TGCAGCGTTGAAATGACGGGCAGGGGGCCTGGCTACACCTTC; cdr3_aa: CSVEMTGRGPGYTF
v_call: TRBV6-4; j_call: TRBJ2-2; d_call: NA; cdr3_length: 15; clone_size: NA; cdr3_nt: TGTGCCAGCAGTGAAGCACAGGACGACACCGGGGAGCTGTTTTTT; cdr3_aa: CASSEAQDDTGELFF
v_call: TRBV19; j_call: TRBJ2-7; d_call: TRBD2; cdr3_length: 15; clone_size: NA; cdr3_nt: TGTGCCAGTAGTATAGCCGGGAGGGCGGACTACGAGCAGTACTTC; cdr3_aa: CASSIAGRADYEQYF
v_call: TRBV9; j_call: TRBJ2-7; d_call: NA; cdr3_length: 14; clone_size: NA; cdr3_nt: TGTGCCAGCAGCCAGGGGCCCGGTTTGGGCGAGCAGTACTTC; cdr3_aa: CASSQGPGLGEQYF
v_call: TRBV6-5; j_call: TRBJ2-7; d_call: TRBD2; cdr3_length: 15; clone_size: medium-sized; cdr3_nt: TGTGCCAGCAGTTACAGAGCTAGCGGGAGCTACGAGCAGTACTTC; cdr3_aa: CASSYRASGSYEQYF
v_call: TRBV14; j_call: TRBJ2-7; d_call: TRBD2; cdr3_length: 14; clone_size: NA; cdr3_nt: TGTGCCAGCAGCCAAGTAGCGGGAGTATCCGAGCAGTACTTC; cdr3_aa: CASSQVAGVSEQYF
v_call: TRBV7-9; j_call: TRBJ1-2; d_call: NA; cdr3_length: 13; clone_size: few; cdr3_nt: TGTGCCAGCAGCCGCACAGGAAACTATGGCTACACCTTC; cdr3_aa: CASSRTGNYGYTF
v_call: TRBV6-5; j_call: TRBJ2-1; d_call: TRBD2; cdr3_length: 15; clone_size: NA; cdr3_nt: TGTGCCAGCAGGTTGGGACTAGCGGGTGTCAATGAGCAGTTCTTC; cdr3_aa: CASRLGLAGVNEQFF
v_call: TRBV15; j_call: TRBJ2-7; d_call: NA; cdr3_length: 13; clone_size: few; cdr3_nt: TGTGCCACCAGCAGAGATTGGGCAGACGAGCAGTACTTC; cdr3_aa: CATSRDWADEQYF
v_call: TRBV6-1; j_call: TRBJ2-7; d_call: TRBD1; cdr3_length: 13; clone_size: NA; cdr3_nt: TGTGCCAGCAATCAGGGGGCCCTTAGCGAGCAGTACTTC; cdr3_aa: CASNQGALSEQYF
v_call: TRBV6-5; j_call: TRBJ1-2; d_call: NA; cdr3_length: 11; clone_size: NA; cdr3_nt: TGTGCCAGCAGAAAGGGGCTCGGCTACACCTTC; cdr3_aa: CASRKGLGYTF
v_call: TRBV13; j_call: TRBJ2-1; d_call: TRBD2; cdr3_length: 18; clone_size: NA; cdr3_nt: TGTGCCAGCAGCTTAGATGGGATGAGCGGGGGGGCCTACAATGAGCAGTTCTTC; cdr3_aa: CASSLDGMSGGAYNEQFF
v_call: TRBV27; j_call: TRBJ1-4; d_call: TRBD1; cdr3_length: 15; clone_size: NA; cdr3_nt: TGTGCCAGCAGTTTAGGGGGACAGGGGAAAGAAAAACTGTTTTTT; cdr3_aa: CASSLGGQGKEKLFF